This paragraph reports one TCR beta chain. Its antigen remains unknown. These data belong to a study of shared clonotypes between healthy human individuals. Findings of the study overall: Between a handful of donors, naive CD4 clonotypes were shared at a level of around 5.1%. Lower generation probabilities were found for non-shared clonotypes than for those shared by all four donors. Donor scarcity curtailed the genetic and exposure-history diversity represented herein.

Produced via immunoSEQ multiplex PCR; TCRdb's table is partial and in-frame only. The repertoire holds roughly 1,100,000 clones, with around 74% as singletons. The germline V gene encodes CDR1 SGHTS and CDR2 YDEGEE. V dropped 0 bases and J dropped 5; count of bases not matched to a gene: 4. The CDR3 has 15 amino acids. The receptor was derived from a man aged 18 to 35 in good health. The chain has TRBV5-8 and TRBJ1-5; the match to TRBD1 covers 8 bases. Input material: memory CD4+ T cells sorted from blood. Subset here: CD45RA-negative fraction. CDR3 DNA: TGTGCCAGCAGCTTGGCTACAGGGGGTTATCAGCCCCAGCATTTT. Translated: CASSLATGGYQPQHF.